A selection of T cell receptor beta chains follows, all from one sample in a study of blood T cell repertoires in COVID-19. Produced via immunoSEQ multiplex PCR; TCRdb's table is partial and in-frame only. This sample has 200,000 to 250,000 clones, with more than 75% found just once. The source material was peripheral blood. These receptors all stem from a man aged 50-59 years who had recovered from COVID-19. CDR3s include the opening cysteine and the closing phenylalanine or tryptophan. The D gene is left open where the match is weak. The size of a clone is reported for some rows only, either as once, few or many, or as a class for expanded clones.

clone_size j_call d_call v_call cdr3_nt cdr3_aa
few TRBJ1-6 TRBD1 TRBV6-1 TGTGCCAGCAGTGATGCCGGGACAGCAAGGAATGCCCTCCACTTT CASSDAGTARNALHF
NA TRBJ2-7 TRBD2 TRBV28 TGTGCCAGCAGTTCAACTAGCGGGAGACGCTACGAGCAGTACTTC CASSSTSGRRYEQYF
NA TRBJ2-7 NA TRBV27 TGTGCCAGCAGTTCCCCGGGGTATTCCTACGAGCAGTACTTC CASSSPGYSYEQYF
once TRBJ2-3 TRBD2 TRBV6-6 TGTGCCAGCCGTGTGAGGGAGGGGACAGATACGCAGTATTTT CASRVREGTDTQYF
NA TRBJ2-1 TRBD2 TRBV5-1 TGCGCCAGCAGCTTGGGAGGGGTTCGGACTAGCAATGAGCAGTTCTTC CASSLGGVRTSNEQFF
few TRBJ2-2 NA TRBV7-8 TGTGCCAGCAGCTTATTTTCCCTAGGGGACACGGGCGGGGAGCTGTTTTTT CASSLFSLGDTGGELFF
NA TRBJ2-1 TRBD2 TRBV6-5 TGTGCCAGCAGGCCGGGACTAGCGGTCAATGAGCAGTTCTTC CASRPGLAVNEQFF
NA TRBJ1-6 NA TRBV28 TGTGCCAGCTTTTTCACAGGCATGAATTCACCCCTCCACTTT CASFFTGMNSPLHF
NA TRBJ2-5 TRBD1 TRBV18 TGTGCCAGCTCACCACAGCGACAGGGGGCCGAAGAGACCCAGTACTTC CASSPQRQGAEETQYF
NA TRBJ2-5 NA TRBV2 TGTGCCAGCTACCGGAGGGAGTTGAGGACCCAGTACTTC CASYRRELRTQYF
NA TRBJ2-2 TRBD1 TRBV2 TGTGCCAGCAGTGAATGGGACAGAACCACCGGGGAGCTGTTTTTT CASSEWDRTTGELFF
NA TRBJ1-6 TRBD1 TRBV18 TGTGCCAGCTCGTCGACAGGGGAAAGATCACCCCTCCACTTT CASSSTGERSPLHF
NA TRBJ2-3 NA TRBV5-1 TGCGCCAGCAGCCGCGGAGGGATCACAGATACGCAGTATTTT CASSRGGITDTQYF
NA TRBJ2-7 NA TRBV28 TGTGCATCCGTTCAAGGGGGGCAGCGGGGCTACGAGCAGTACTTC CASVQGGQRGYEQYF
NA TRBJ2-7 NA TRBV27 TGTGCCAGCAGTTTGGGCACAACATTAACATCCTACGAGCAGTACTTC CASSLGTTLTSYEQYF
NA TRBJ2-7 TRBD2 TRBV18 TGTGCCAGCTCACCCTCCTTTAGCGGGACGACCTACGAGCAGTACTTC CASSPSFSGTTYEQYF
NA TRBJ2-1 NA TRBV28 TGTGCCAGCAGTTCGGTATCCTACAATGAGCAGTTCTTC CASSSVSYNEQFF
NA TRBJ2-1 TRBD1 TRBV9 TGTGCCAGCAGCGGCCATGGGACAGGGTCTCATAGGAGCTCCTACAATGAGCAGTTCTTC CASSGHGTGSHRSSYNEQFF
once TRBJ2-7 TRBD2 TRBV28 TGTGCCAGCACCGTACGACTAGCGGGACGAAGCGAGCAGTACTTC CASTVRLAGRSEQYF
NA TRBJ1-5 TRBD1 TRBV6-5 TGTGCCAGCAGTCTTCACAGGGGTTTAGGTCAGCCCCAGCATTTT CASSLHRGLGQPQHF
NA TRBJ2-5 TRBD2 TRBV7-8 TGTGCCAGCAGCCGAGCTCTAGCGGGAGGGCAAGAGACCCAGTACTTC CASSRALAGGQETQYF
NA TRBJ1-1 NA TRBV10-1 TGCGCCAGCAGTCGCAGGGACACTGAAGCTTTCTTT CASSRRDTEAFF
NA TRBJ1-5 TRBD1 TRBV2 TGTGCCAGCACGGAGGCAGGGGGACCGCAGCCCCAGCATTTT CASTEAGGPQPQHF
once TRBJ2-7 TRBD1 TRBV14 TGTGCCAGCAGCCCTGGGACAGGGCTTGTCTACGAGCAGTACTTC CASSPGTGLVYEQYF
NA TRBJ1-5 TRBD1 TRBV3-1/TRBV3-2 TGTGCCAGCAGCCAAGGGACAGGGTACCAGCCCCAGCATTTT CASSQGTGYQPQHF
few TRBJ2-5 NA TRBV7-9 TGTGCCAGCAGCCTAGACTCCGGACAAGACCAAGAGACCCAGTACTTC CASSLDSGQDQETQYF
NA TRBJ1-6 NA TRBV20-1 TGCAGTGCGGATGAAGCGATTCTCCTCCACTTT CSADEAILLHF
NA TRBJ2-7 TRBD2 TRBV5-1 TGCGCCAGCAGCTTGGCTGCCCGCGCGGGAGGGGGATACGAGCAGTACTTC CASSLAARAGGGYEQYF
NA TRBJ2-1 TRBD2 TRBV6-4 TGTGCCAGCAGTGACTCGGGGAGGGGCGCGGGGACTAGGGTCTACAATGAGCAGTTCTTC CASSDSGRGAGTRVYNEQFF
NA TRBJ2-7 TRBD2 TRBV7-6 TGTGCCAGCAGCCCCCTTGCTAGCGGGAGGACCGAGCAGTACTTC CASSPLASGRTEQYF
NA TRBJ2-4 NA TRBV19 TGTGCCAGTAATGCGGGAAACATTCAGTACTTC CASNAGNIQYF
NA TRBJ2-7 NA TRBV29-1 TGCAGCGTTGTCGGGGTCTCCTACGAGCAGTACTTC CSVVGVSYEQYF
NA TRBJ2-7 TRBD2 TRBV7-9 TGTGCCAGCAGCCGACTAGCGGGAGGGCGGTCCCACGAGCAGTACTTC CASSRLAGGRSHEQYF
NA TRBJ1-5 NA TRBV20-1 TGCAGTGCTAGTAAGTACAGGAGTTTACGCAATCAGCCCCAGCATTTT CSASKYRSLRNQPQHF
NA TRBJ2-7 NA TRBV10-3 TGTGCCATCGCATCCGGGGTGGGGAGCGACGACGAGCAGTACTTC CAIASGVGSDDEQYF
few TRBJ2-7 NA TRBV10-3 TGTGCCATCAGTGAAGCAAGGGGCGACTACGAGCAGTACTTC CAISEARGDYEQYF
NA TRBJ2-4 TRBD2 TRBV28 TGTGCCAGCAGTCCCTTAGGGGCGGGGGGACTAGCCAAAAACATTCAGTACTTC CASSPLGAGGLAKNIQYF
few TRBJ2-5 NA TRBV30 TGTGCCTGGAGTGTACCGGCTAAGACTCAAGAGACCCAGTACTTC CAWSVPAKTQETQYF
NA TRBJ2-7 TRBD2 TRBV7-9 TGTGCCAGCAGCATTAGGACTAGCGGGAACTCTCACGAGCAGTACTTC CASSIRTSGNSHEQYF
NA TRBJ2-1 NA TRBV5-4 TGTGCCAGCAGCTCAGGGGTGGGTAGCTCCTACAATGAGCAGTTCTTC CASSSGVGSSYNEQFF
NA TRBJ2-3 TRBD1 TRBV11-2 TGTGCCAGCAGCCTGGACAGGGGGGTGGCAGATACGCAGTATTTT CASSLDRGVADTQYF
NA TRBJ2-2 NA TRBV6-5 TGTGCCAGCACCGTGGACAGACGAAACACCGGGGAGCTGTTTTTT CASTVDRRNTGELFF
NA TRBJ2-7 NA TRBV27 TGTGCCAGCAGTGTGCAGGGCTCCTACGAGCAGTACTTC CASSVQGSYEQYF
NA TRBJ1-5 NA TRBV5-1 TGCGCCAGCAGCCCGACCGGGGGCAATCAGCCCCAGCATTTT CASSPTGGNQPQHF
NA TRBJ2-7 NA TRBV19 TGTGCCAGTAGTATAGGCCAGGGCAGCTCCTACGAGCAGTACTTC CASSIGQGSSYEQYF
NA TRBJ2-5 TRBD2 TRBV30 TGTGCCTGGAGTGGACTAGCGGGAGGAGAGACCCAGTACTTC CAWSGLAGGETQYF
NA TRBJ2-7 NA TRBV6-5 TGTGCCAGCAGTCACCCCCTGAGCCATCCCTACGAGCAGTACTTC CASSHPLSHPYEQYF
few TRBJ1-4 TRBD1 TRBV28 TGTGCCAGCATGGGGACAGGGGGTGGTGAAAAACTGTTTTTT CASMGTGGGEKLFF
NA TRBJ1-2 NA TRBV21-1 TGTGCCAGCCCACATTCATACAGGGTACCGGACTATGGCTACACCTTC CASPHSYRVPDYGYTF
NA TRBJ2-5 TRBD1 TRBV5-1 TGCGCCAGCAGACAGGGGTTACAAGAGACCCAGTACTTC CASRQGLQETQYF
NA TRBJ2-7 TRBD2 TRBV5-1 TGCGCCAGCAGCGAGGGACTAGCTATCTACGAGCAGTACTTC CASSEGLAIYEQYF
few TRBJ2-7 NA TRBV10-2 TGCGCCAGCAGTGTAGTAAAGTACGAGCAGTACTTC CASSVVKYEQYF
once TRBJ1-4 TRBD1 TRBV30 TGTGCCTGGAGTGTAGCGGGAGGGGGCAATGAAAAACTGTTTTTT CAWSVAGGGNEKLFF
NA TRBJ1-2 NA TRBV11-2 TGTGCCAGCAGTCGAGGTCTTAATACAGGAACCTATGGCTACACCTTC CASSRGLNTGTYGYTF